This is a list of T cell receptor beta chains from one sample in a study of blood T cell repertoires in COVID-19. The method was immunoSEQ multiplex PCR; TCRdb's version includes in-frame clones alone and lacks a portion of them. The sample includes a few hundred thousand clones, 87% of them seen just once. The sequencing input was PBMCs or T cells enriched from blood (not recorded which). These receptors were taken from a woman under 40 who had recovered from COVID-19. CDR3s include the opening cysteine and the closing phenylalanine or tryptophan. Fields, in order: V gene, D gene, clone size, J gene, CDR3 DNA, CDR3 protein. The D gene is left open where the match is weak. Only part of the rows carry a size: once, few, many, or a class if the clone is expanded.

v_call: TRBV30
d_call: NA
clone_size: once
j_call: TRBJ2-1
cdr3_nt: TGTGCCTGGAGCGAGCGGCACAATGAGCAGTTCTTC
cdr3_aa: CAWSERHNEQFF

v_call: TRBV30
d_call: NA
clone_size: NA
j_call: TRBJ2-7
cdr3_nt: TGTGCCTTGGCCGCTCGAGGACTGTGGGACGAGCAGTACTTC
cdr3_aa: CALAARGLWDEQYF

v_call: TRBV5-1
d_call: TRBD2
clone_size: NA
j_call: TRBJ2-7
cdr3_nt: TGCGCCAGCAGCTTGAGTCTAGCGGGGGTATCCTACGAGCAGTACTTC
cdr3_aa: CASSLSLAGVSYEQYF

v_call: TRBV6-2/TRBV6-3
d_call: NA
clone_size: NA
j_call: TRBJ2-5
cdr3_nt: TGTGCCAGCAGTTATGGGGGCCGGGAGACCCAGTACTTC
cdr3_aa: CASSYGGRETQYF

v_call: TRBV5-6
d_call: NA
clone_size: NA
j_call: TRBJ2-7
cdr3_nt: TGTGCCAGCAGCTTGGCAGTAGCGGACTACGAGCAGTACTTC
cdr3_aa: CASSLAVADYEQYF

v_call: TRBV21-1
d_call: NA
clone_size: NA
j_call: TRBJ2-7
cdr3_nt: TGTGCCAGCAGCACCCACCGTTCCCTACTTTACCACGAGCAGTACTTC
cdr3_aa: CASSTHRSLLYHEQYF

v_call: TRBV4-2
d_call: TRBD2
clone_size: few
j_call: TRBJ2-1
cdr3_nt: TGTGCCAGCAGCCAACAAACTAGCGGGGGGGGAAATGAGCAGTTCTTC
cdr3_aa: CASSQQTSGGGNEQFF

v_call: TRBV7-2
d_call: NA
clone_size: NA
j_call: TRBJ1-1
cdr3_nt: TGTGCCAGCAGCCGGGGGGGCGCCTGGTTTGAAGCTTTCTTT
cdr3_aa: CASSRGGAWFEAFF

v_call: TRBV3-1/TRBV3-2
d_call: NA
clone_size: NA
j_call: TRBJ1-2
cdr3_nt: TGTGCCAGCAGCCAAGAGGAACGGGCTAACTATGGCTACACCTTC
cdr3_aa: CASSQEERANYGYTF

v_call: TRBV27
d_call: TRBD1
clone_size: NA
j_call: TRBJ2-7
cdr3_nt: TGTGCCAGCAGTCCCAACCCGGACAGGGGGTTATCCTACGAGCAGTACTTC
cdr3_aa: CASSPNPDRGLSYEQYF

v_call: TRBV18
d_call: NA
clone_size: NA
j_call: TRBJ2-2
cdr3_nt: TGTGCCAGCTCACCTGGCAGGGGAAACACCGGGGAGCTGTTTTTT
cdr3_aa: CASSPGRGNTGELFF

v_call: TRBV28
d_call: NA
clone_size: NA
j_call: TRBJ1-4
cdr3_nt: TGTGCCAGCAGTTTGGCAGGGGCTAATGAAAAACTGTTTTTT
cdr3_aa: CASSLAGANEKLFF

v_call: TRBV28
d_call: NA
clone_size: NA
j_call: TRBJ1-1
cdr3_nt: TGTGCCAGCCGGGCGGAGATAGGGGCTGAAGCTTTCTTT
cdr3_aa: CASRAEIGAEAFF

v_call: TRBV30
d_call: NA
clone_size: once
j_call: TRBJ1-1
cdr3_nt: TGTGCCTGGAGTGTCACAGGCCCCGGTGGAGCTTTCTTT
cdr3_aa: CAWSVTGPGGAFF

v_call: TRBV5-1
d_call: NA
clone_size: NA
j_call: TRBJ2-2
cdr3_nt: TGCGCCAGCAGCTTTCAGGTCCTTTTGGGGCCCGGGGAGCTGTTTTTT
cdr3_aa: CASSFQVLLGPGELFF

v_call: TRBV7-2
d_call: NA
clone_size: NA
j_call: TRBJ1-2
cdr3_nt: TGTGCCAGCAGCTTAGGCGGGAACTATGGCTACACCTTC
cdr3_aa: CASSLGGNYGYTF

v_call: TRBV7-6
d_call: NA
clone_size: NA
j_call: TRBJ1-3
cdr3_nt: TGTGCCGTTCAGGGGTACGGAAACACCATATATTTT
cdr3_aa: CAVQGYGNTIYF

v_call: TRBV3-1/TRBV3-2
d_call: NA
clone_size: NA
j_call: TRBJ1-5
cdr3_nt: TGTGCCAGCAGCCAAGGAAGCGGCTGGGCGCAGCCCCAGCATTTT
cdr3_aa: CASSQGSGWAQPQHF

v_call: TRBV5-1
d_call: NA
clone_size: NA
j_call: TRBJ1-4
cdr3_nt: TGCGCCAGCAGCTCCTCAGGGTTCTCTAATGAAAAACTGTTTTTT
cdr3_aa: CASSSSGFSNEKLFF

v_call: TRBV9
d_call: NA
clone_size: NA
j_call: TRBJ1-3
cdr3_nt: TGTGCCAGCACCTCATACAGGGAACCTGGAAACACCATATATTTT
cdr3_aa: CASTSYREPGNTIYF

v_call: TRBV27
d_call: TRBD1
clone_size: NA
j_call: TRBJ1-2
cdr3_nt: TGTGCCAGCAGTAGACAGGGCCCCTATGGCTACACCTTC
cdr3_aa: CASSRQGPYGYTF

v_call: TRBV5-4
d_call: NA
clone_size: NA
j_call: TRBJ1-2
cdr3_nt: TGTGCCAGCAGCTCAGGACAGAGGGGCGCTATGACCCCTGTTGGCTACACCTTC
cdr3_aa: CASSSGQRGAMTPVGYTF

v_call: TRBV19
d_call: NA
clone_size: NA
j_call: TRBJ1-5
cdr3_nt: TGTGCCAGTAGGAGAAGCCTCGGACTTACCGGAGGGCCCCAGCATTTT
cdr3_aa: CASRRSLGLTGGPQHF

v_call: TRBV19
d_call: TRBD1
clone_size: NA
j_call: TRBJ1-2
cdr3_nt: TGTGCCAGTAGTCCCTCGGGACAGCTGAAGGGCTACACCTTC
cdr3_aa: CASSPSGQLKGYTF

v_call: TRBV30
d_call: TRBD1
clone_size: NA
j_call: TRBJ1-5
cdr3_nt: TGTGCCTGGAGTGTACCCCGGACAGGGGGTGCTCAGCCCCAGCATTTT
cdr3_aa: CAWSVPRTGGAQPQHF

v_call: TRBV25-1
d_call: TRBD1
clone_size: NA
j_call: TRBJ1-2
cdr3_nt: TGTGCCAGCAGTACCCCGGGACAGGGACCGGGGGGCTACACCTTC
cdr3_aa: CASSTPGQGPGGYTF

v_call: TRBV30
d_call: TRBD1
clone_size: NA
j_call: TRBJ1-5
cdr3_nt: TGTGCCTGGAGCTATCAGGGGGATCAGCCCCAGCATTTT
cdr3_aa: CAWSYQGDQPQHF

v_call: TRBV30
d_call: TRBD1
clone_size: NA
j_call: TRBJ1-5
cdr3_nt: TGTGCCTGGAGCCCGCCGGCAGGGGGAAATCAGCCCCAGCATTTT
cdr3_aa: CAWSPPAGGNQPQHF

v_call: TRBV2
d_call: NA
clone_size: few
j_call: TRBJ1-1
cdr3_nt: TGTGCCAGCAGTGAAGCGCATTGGCAGGGGAAAACTGAAGCTTTCTTT
cdr3_aa: CASSEAHWQGKTEAFF

v_call: TRBV19
d_call: NA
clone_size: NA
j_call: TRBJ2-1
cdr3_nt: TGTGCCAGTAGTAATTTGCAGGGCCCTCAGTTCTTC
cdr3_aa: CASSNLQGPQFF

v_call: TRBV7-2
d_call: TRBD2
clone_size: NA
j_call: TRBJ2-3
cdr3_nt: TGTGCCAGCAGCTTAGGTATCACTAGCGGGGGGGCAGATACGCAGTATTTT
cdr3_aa: CASSLGITSGGADTQYF

v_call: TRBV4-3
d_call: TRBD2
clone_size: once
j_call: TRBJ2-3
cdr3_nt: TGCGCCAGCAGCCAAGGACTAGCGGGGGCCAGCACAGATACGCAGTATTTT
cdr3_aa: CASSQGLAGASTDTQYF

v_call: TRBV7-8
d_call: TRBD2
clone_size: once
j_call: TRBJ2-3
cdr3_nt: TGTGCCAGCAGCTTCTTCAGCGGGGGGACAGATACGCAGTATTTT
cdr3_aa: CASSFFSGGTDTQYF

v_call: TRBV5-4
d_call: TRBD1
clone_size: NA
j_call: TRBJ1-2
cdr3_nt: TGTGCCAGCAGCTTGAACAGGGGCAACTATGGCTACACCTTC
cdr3_aa: CASSLNRGNYGYTF

v_call: TRBV19
d_call: TRBD1
clone_size: NA
j_call: TRBJ1-1
cdr3_nt: TGTGCCAGTAGTATTATCGGGACAGTCTTTGGAGAGGACTTT
cdr3_aa: CASSIIGTVFGEDF

v_call: TRBV15
d_call: NA
clone_size: NA
j_call: TRBJ1-4
cdr3_nt: TGTGCCACTAGAGACAGACGGGCTGAAAAACTGTTTTTT
cdr3_aa: CATRDRRAEKLFF

v_call: TRBV7-9
d_call: NA
clone_size: once
j_call: TRBJ2-1
cdr3_nt: TGTGCCAGCAGCTTAGCGTTAGGGGCTGGGCAGTTCTTC
cdr3_aa: CASSLALGAGQFF

v_call: TRBV27
d_call: TRBD2
clone_size: NA
j_call: TRBJ2-5
cdr3_nt: TGTGCCAGCAGTCCCAGTGGAGCGGGGCTACAAGAGACCCAGTACTTC
cdr3_aa: CASSPSGAGLQETQYF

v_call: TRBV6-5
d_call: TRBD2
clone_size: NA
j_call: TRBJ2-7
cdr3_nt: TGTGCCAGCATCCCCGGGACTAGCGGGGGGGTCGGGCAGTACTTC
cdr3_aa: CASIPGTSGGVGQYF

v_call: TRBV6-5
d_call: NA
clone_size: once
j_call: TRBJ1-2
cdr3_nt: TGTGCCAGCAGTTACTTCCGAGATACTAACTATGGCTACACCTTC
cdr3_aa: CASSYFRDTNYGYTF

v_call: TRBV5-1
d_call: TRBD1
clone_size: NA
j_call: TRBJ1-2
cdr3_nt: TGCGCCAGCAGCTTGACAGGGGAGGTTGCGGACTATGGCTACACCTTC
cdr3_aa: CASSLTGEVADYGYTF